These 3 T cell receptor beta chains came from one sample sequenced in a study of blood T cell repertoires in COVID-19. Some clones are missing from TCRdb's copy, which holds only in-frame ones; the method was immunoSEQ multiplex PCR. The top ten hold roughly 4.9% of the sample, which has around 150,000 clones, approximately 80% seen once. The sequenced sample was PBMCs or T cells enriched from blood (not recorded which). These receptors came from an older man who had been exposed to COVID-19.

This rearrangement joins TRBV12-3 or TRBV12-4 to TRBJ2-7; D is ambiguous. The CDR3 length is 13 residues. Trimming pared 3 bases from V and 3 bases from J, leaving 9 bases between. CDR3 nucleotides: TGTGCCAGCAGTTTCCAGCGCCTCTACGAGCAGTACTTC. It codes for CASSFQRLYEQYF.

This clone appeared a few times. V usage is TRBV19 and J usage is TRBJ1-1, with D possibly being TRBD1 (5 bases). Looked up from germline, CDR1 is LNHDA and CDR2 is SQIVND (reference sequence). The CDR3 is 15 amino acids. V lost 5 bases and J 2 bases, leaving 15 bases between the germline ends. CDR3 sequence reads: CASSSRRTRNTEAFF. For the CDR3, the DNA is TGTGCCAGTAGTTCCCGCCGGACAAGAAACACTGAAGCTTTCTTT.

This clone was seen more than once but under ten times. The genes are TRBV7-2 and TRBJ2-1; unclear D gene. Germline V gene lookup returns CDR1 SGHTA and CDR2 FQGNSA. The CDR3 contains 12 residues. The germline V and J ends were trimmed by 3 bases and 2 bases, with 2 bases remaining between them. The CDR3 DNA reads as TGTGCCAGCAGCTTTACCTACAATGAGCAGTTCTTC. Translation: CASSFTYNEQFF.